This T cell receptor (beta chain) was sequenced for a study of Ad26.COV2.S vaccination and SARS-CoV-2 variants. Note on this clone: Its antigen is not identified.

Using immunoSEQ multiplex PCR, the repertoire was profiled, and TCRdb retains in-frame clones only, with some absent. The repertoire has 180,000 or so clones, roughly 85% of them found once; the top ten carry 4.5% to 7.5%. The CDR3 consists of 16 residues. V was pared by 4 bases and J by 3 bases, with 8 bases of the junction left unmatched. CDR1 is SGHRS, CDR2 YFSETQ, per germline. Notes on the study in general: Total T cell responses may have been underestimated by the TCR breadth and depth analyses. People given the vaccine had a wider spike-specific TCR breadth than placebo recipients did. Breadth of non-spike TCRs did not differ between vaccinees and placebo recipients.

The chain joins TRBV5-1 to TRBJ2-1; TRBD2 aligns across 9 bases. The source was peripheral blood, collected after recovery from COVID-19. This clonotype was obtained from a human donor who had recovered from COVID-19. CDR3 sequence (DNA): TGCGCCAGCAGCCCAGGGGCTAGCGGGGACTACAATGAGCAGTTCTTC. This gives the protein CASSPGASGDYNEQFF. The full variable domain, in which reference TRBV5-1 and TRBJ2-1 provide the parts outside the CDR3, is KAGVTQTPRYLIKTRGQQVTLSCSPISGHRSVSWYQQTPGQGLQFLFEYFSETQRNKGNFPGRFSGRQFSNSRSEMNVSTLELGDSALYLCASSPGASGDYNEQFFGPGTRLTVL.